This TCR beta chain was obtained from a study of cytomegalovirus exposure and HLA in healthy donors. On the study more broadly: From HLA-typed donors, an early data release held some 80 million unique TCRs. Regarding the study as a whole: TCR beta chains numbering under 200 were designated cytomegalovirus-associated. Later, an analysis showed that TCR beta chains associated with HLA were more clonally expanded than others that were equally common. With DRB1 most and HLA-C fewest, TCR association rates differed between HLA loci in a later analysis.

Details on this clone: What it binds is not known.

Primers included in the PCR were 60 Vbeta and 13 Jbeta primers. TCRdb keeps only in-frame clones here, not all; method: immunoSEQ multiplex PCR. The table has roughly 200,000 clones, roughly nine tenths seen once; the top ten hold around 0.99%. Germline V lookup: CDR1 KGHSH, CDR2 LQKENI. The CDR3 has 17 residues. V lost 2 bases, J lost 2 bases, and 8 bases stayed unmatched. This chain uses TRBV18 with TRBJ2-5; 10 bases are a match to TRBD2. Source material: PBMCs. This clonotype was sampled from a boy aged 2 to 10 in good health and CMV-seronegative. The CDR3, as DNA: TGTGCCAGCTCACCAAAAAAACTAGCGGGATCTCAAGAGACCCAGTACTTC. This encodes CASSPKKLAGSQETQYF.